This T cell receptor beta chain was profiled in a study of blood T cell repertoires in COVID-19 (TCRdb year 2020). About the investigation overall: Collaborator samples came from the United States, Italy and Spain and covered acute and convalescent phases of COVID-19. The material from the prospective study consisted of cDNA or gDNA derived from T cells, B-cell-depleted T cells, or PBMCs. Deeply sampled blood TCRbeta repertoires from subjects exposed to, actively infected with, or recovered from COVID-19 were included in the dataset. The repertoires were made available in a free public database intended to serve as a resource for research on the immune response to SARS-CoV-2. The samples were drawn from two sources: the first 160 participants of the ongoing ImmuneRACE study, and fewer than 1,500 subjects contributed by 6 global collaborators. A de-identified subject ID, COVID-19 status, age in years and sex were almost always included in the sample metadata. Where available, HLA class I and class II types were taken from metadata supplied by the sample provider and were not determined by assay-based typing. Overall results and qualifications from the work: How much clinical and demographic metadata was included differed by source and by participant, and the metadata was provided uncurated.

The immunoSEQ Assay, a bias-controlled multiplex PCR, was used to amplify TCRbeta CDR3 regions from genomic DNA. Processing in the source paper ran as follows. The number of nucleated cells in each sample was estimated from the amplification of reference gene primers within the assay. To quantify the absolute abundance of each unique TCRbeta CDR3 rearrangement, sequence reads were collapsed and filtered. For each sample, productive Simpson clonality was calculated by taking the square root of Simpson's diversity index across productive rearrangements. In TCRdb, the immuneACCESS table is reduced to in-frame sequences with V and J assigned. These tables do not hold every clone; where another copy was compared, an unresolved V gene accounts for under half, and the others remain unexplained. For V, J and clone size, that table is used; D and trimming come from the DNA. Counted in this sample were about 170,000 clones; 85% of them appeared once. Roughly 3% of the sample belongs to the ten largest clones.

Collaborating institutions collected whole blood in K2EDTA tubes following their own protocols. For TCRbeta analysis, collaborators shipped samples in one of three forms: frozen whole blood, isolated PBMCs, or DNA extracted from either of those sample types. This clone has only one observation. This clone's antigen is unknown. Base qualities are missing; no much larger clone stands one base away. The CDR3 holds 16 amino acids from the cysteine to the phenylalanine. Just the 48-base CDR3 DNA is kept, in frame starting at base 1. Trimming removed 3 bases from V and 7 bases from J; the gene matches leave 4 bases unexplained. Per the germline V gene (reference sequence), SGHNT is the CDR1 and YYREEE is the CDR2.

Sequenced: peripheral blood. This TCR was recovered from a human donor with acute or convalescent COVID-19. The donor label of this sample is uncertain. The V gene is TRBV5-4 and the J gene is TRBJ2-1, and 16 bases in between align with TRBD2. The DNA sequence is TGTGCCAGCAGCTCGGGACTAGCGGGGGGGGCAAATGAGCAGTTCTTC. It is translated as CASSSGLAGGANEQFF.